Listed below are T cell receptor beta chains from one sample, sequenced in a study of immune cell composition in non-small cell lung cancer. Some clones are missing from TCRdb's copy, which holds only in-frame ones; the method was immunoSEQ multiplex PCR. The sample contains thousands of clones, approximately 78% of which appear only once. Sequencing input: lung tumor tissue. The receptors here all came from a human donor with non-small cell lung cancer. Each CDR3 is given with its conserved first and last residue. Fields, in order: CDR3 DNA, CDR3 protein, D gene, J gene, V gene, clone size. The D gene is left open where the match is weak. Size values are once, few and many counts, or a class for expanded clones, and some rows have none.

CDR3nt: TGTGCCAGCGGCGAAAAGCCGAGCTCCTACAATGAGCAGTTCTTC; CDR3aa: CASGEKPSSYNEQFF; d_gene: -; j_gene: TRBJ2-1; v_gene: TRBV9; abundance: -
CDR3nt: TGTGCCAGCAGCCCTAGGACAGGGACGAACACCGGGGAGCTGTTTTTT; CDR3aa: CASSPRTGTNTGELFF; d_gene: TRBD1; j_gene: TRBJ2-2; v_gene: TRBV7-8; abundance: -
CDR3nt: TGTGCCAGCAGTACAGGGGCTACCAACTCCTACGAGCAGTACTTC; CDR3aa: CASSTGATNSYEQYF; d_gene: TRBD1; j_gene: TRBJ2-7; v_gene: TRBV6-1; abundance: -
CDR3nt: TGTGCCAGCAGTTTTGCGGGAGGCCGGGGGGAGTTCTTC; CDR3aa: CASSFAGGRGEFF; d_gene: TRBD2; j_gene: TRBJ2-1; v_gene: TRBV28; abundance: -
CDR3nt: TGTGCCAGCAGTGCCCGGACGGGCGGGCACTCCTACGAGCAGTACTTC; CDR3aa: CASSARTGGHSYEQYF; d_gene: -; j_gene: TRBJ2-7; v_gene: TRBV6-1; abundance: -
CDR3nt: TGTGCCAGCAGCATAACCGGGACAGTCGACAATCAGCCCCAGCATTTT; CDR3aa: CASSITGTVDNQPQHF; d_gene: TRBD1; j_gene: TRBJ1-5; v_gene: TRBV7-2; abundance: once
CDR3nt: TGTGCCAGCAGCGGGACAGGGCTTGAAGCTTTCTTT; CDR3aa: CASSGTGLEAFF; d_gene: TRBD1; j_gene: TRBJ1-1; v_gene: TRBV9; abundance: -
CDR3nt: TGTGCCAGCACCATTCCCAAGGACGGACAGGGACATCAGCCCCAGCATTTT; CDR3aa: CASTIPKDGQGHQPQHF; d_gene: TRBD1; j_gene: TRBJ1-5; v_gene: TRBV7-9; abundance: -
CDR3nt: TGCGCCAGCAGCTTGGGCAGGGCCAGGGGGGACGCCACACCATATGGCTACACCTTC; CDR3aa: CASSLGRARGDATPYGYTF; d_gene: TRBD1; j_gene: TRBJ1-2; v_gene: TRBV5-1; abundance: -
CDR3nt: TGTGCCAGCAGCCCGGCAGGGGGCAGTGCCAAAAACATTCAGTACTTC; CDR3aa: CASSPAGGSAKNIQYF; d_gene: TRBD1; j_gene: TRBJ2-4; v_gene: TRBV9; abundance: -
CDR3nt: TGTGCCAGCTCACCGAACAGGGGCCAGCAAACCTACGAGCAGTACTTC; CDR3aa: CASSPNRGQQTYEQYF; d_gene: TRBD1; j_gene: TRBJ2-7; v_gene: TRBV18; abundance: -
CDR3nt: TGTGCCAGTAGTATCCTTGGAGGGTTAGGCACCGGGGAGCTGTTTTTT; CDR3aa: CASSILGGLGTGELFF; d_gene: -; j_gene: TRBJ2-2; v_gene: TRBV19; abundance: -
CDR3nt: TGTGCCAGCAGCTTGGGTGGCGGGGGGGGATTCAATGAGCAGTTCTTC; CDR3aa: CASSLGGGGGFNEQFF; d_gene: TRBD2; j_gene: TRBJ2-1; v_gene: TRBV5-5; abundance: -
CDR3nt: TGCAGCGTTGCGCTCGGGGGTAGCCATGGCTACACCTTC; CDR3aa: CSVALGGSHGYTF; d_gene: -; j_gene: TRBJ1-2; v_gene: TRBV29-1; abundance: -
CDR3nt: TGTGCCAGCAGTTCAATAGCGACCTCCTACGAGCAGTACTTC; CDR3aa: CASSSIATSYEQYF; d_gene: -; j_gene: TRBJ2-7; v_gene: TRBV27; abundance: -
CDR3nt: TGTGCCAGCAGCTTTGGTGGGGCGGGAGCCTACGAGCAGTACTTC; CDR3aa: CASSFGGAGAYEQYF; d_gene: TRBD2; j_gene: TRBJ2-7; v_gene: TRBV7-2; abundance: -
CDR3nt: TGTGCCACCAGCATCACGACCGGCGGGAGAGGAGAGACCCAGTACTTC; CDR3aa: CATSITTGGRGETQYF; d_gene: TRBD2; j_gene: TRBJ2-5; v_gene: TRBV15; abundance: few
CDR3nt: TGTGCCAGCAGTCCGACGACTAGCGGGATTCTCCCCTTC; CDR3aa: CASSPTTSGILPF; d_gene: TRBD2; j_gene: TRBJ2-7; v_gene: TRBV2; abundance: -
CDR3nt: TGTGCCAGCAGCTTAGCCCGGACAGGCAGGCTTGAAGCTTTCTTT; CDR3aa: CASSLARTGRLEAFF; d_gene: TRBD1; j_gene: TRBJ1-1; v_gene: TRBV11-1; abundance: -
CDR3nt: TGTGCCAGCAGTTACAGGGTGAACACTGAAGCTTTCTTT; CDR3aa: CASSYRVNTEAFF; d_gene: -; j_gene: TRBJ1-1; v_gene: TRBV2; abundance: -
CDR3nt: TGTGCCAGTAGTATAGCGGGAGGAGGAGAGACCCAGTACTTC; CDR3aa: CASSIAGGGETQYF; d_gene: TRBD2; j_gene: TRBJ2-5; v_gene: TRBV19; abundance: -